Here is one TCR beta chain with its context. As yet, its antigen is unknown. The sample belongs to a study of T cell responses to AZD1222 COVID-19 vaccine. Broader study findings: Only a handful of people who got AZD1222 tested seropositive at baseline. Spike-wide coverage was observed for vaccine-associated CD4 TCRs, with dominant responses at 160-218 and 743-854.

TCRdb's copy holds only in-frame clones and misses some; the assay was immunoSEQ multiplex PCR. Of some 150,000 clones in the sample, about 88% are singletons; the top ten hold around 3.1%. Germline V gene data show CDR1 as LGHDT and CDR2 as YNNKEL (reference sequence). This CDR3 spans 13 amino acids. V lost 7 bases and J 1 base, leaving 10 bases between the germline ends. The material sequenced was peripheral blood, taken on day 0 of AZD1222 vaccination. The TCR comes from an adult in good health. The chain couples TRBV3-1 (or the pseudogene TRBV3-2) to TRBJ1-1; tentatively, D is TRBD1 (6 bases). This CDR3 is CASTGTKNTEAFF. CDR3 coding DNA: TGTGCCAGCACTGGGACAAAGAACACTGAAGCTTTCTTT.